The 9 T cell receptor beta chains listed next were all sequenced from one sample in a study of shared clonotypes between healthy human individuals. Some clones are missing from TCRdb's copy, which holds only in-frame ones; the method was immunoSEQ multiplex PCR. The table includes about 1 million clones, 65% to 75% detected once. Input material: memory CD4+ T cells sorted from blood. As to subset: CD45RA-negative fraction. These receptors all come from a man aged 18 to 35 in good health.

The chain uses TRBV5-1 and TRBJ2-2, with 10 bases identical to TRBD1. V was pared by 0 bases and J by 6 bases, with 8 bases of the junction left unmatched. CDR1 SGHRS and CDR2 YFSETQ come from the germline V gene. The CDR3 runs to 17 residues. The CDR3 sequence is CASSLAPGQGKAGELFF. CDR3 nucleotides: TGCGCCAGCAGCTTGGCCCCGGGACAGGGGAAGGCCGGGGAGCTGTTTTTT. Supplemented by reference TRBV5-1 and TRBJ2-2, the full variable domain reads KAGVTQTPRYLIKTRGQQVTLSCSPISGHRSVSWYQQTPGQGLQFLFEYFSETQRNKGNFPGRFSGRQFSNSRSEMNVSTLELGDSALYLCASSLAPGQGKAGELFFGEGSRLTVL.

This clone appeared a single time. The genes are TRBV11-2 and TRBJ2-2; D uncertain. Trimming pared 5 bases from V and 5 bases from J, leaving 6 bases between. The CDR3 is 12 amino acids. CDR1 and CDR2 from the germline V gene are SGHAT and FQNNGV. The CDR3 bases are TGTGCCAGCAGCCTTCGAACCGGGGAGCTGTTTTTT. Amino acids: CASSLRTGELFF.

The CDR3 nucleotides are TGTGCCTGGACCCAGGGCGGGGGGCCCCAAGAGACCCAGTACTTC. It codes for CAWTQGGGPQETQYF. This chain links TRBV30 with TRBJ2-5; 8 bases line up with TRBD2. This CDR3 has 15 amino acids. Germline loops: CDR1 GTSNPN, CDR2 SVGIG (reference sequence). The ends lost 4 bases at V and 1 base at J; junction bases unmatched: 8.

This chain joins TRBV2 and TRBJ2-1; D could derive from TRBD1 or TRBD2 (5 bases each). The CDR3 consists of 14 residues. Germline V gene data show CDR1 as SNHLY and CDR2 as FYNNEI. V gave up 8 bases and J gave up 7 bases, with 18 bases separating them. CDR3 bases: TGTGCCAGCGGACTCTCGGGACCTCAAAATGAGCAGTTCTTC. As protein: CASGLSGPQNEQFF.

V and J are TRBV28 and TRBJ1-2, with 10 bases lining up with TRBD1. Germline loops: CDR1 MDHEN, CDR2 SYDVKM. CDR3 length: 14 amino acids. The V and J ends lost 6 bases and 9 bases, in that order; junction bases with no gene match: 10. CDR3 protein: CASRLPGQGFSYTF. DNA of the CDR3: TGTGCCAGCAGACTTCCGGGACAGGGGTTTAGCTACACCTTC.

The genes are TRBV27 and TRBJ1-2; no clear D. CDR1 MNHEY and CDR2 SMNVEV come from the germline V gene (reference sequence). Trimming shortened V by 2 bases and J by 0 bases, and 10 bases separated the two germline ends. The CDR3 totals 15 residues. The CDR3 region is CASSLSPKTNYGYTF. CDR3 coding DNA: TGTGCCAGCAGTTTAAGTCCTAAGACTAACTATGGCTACACCTTC.

The chain joins TRBV25-1 to TRBJ2-7; the match to TRBD1 covers 7 bases. The CDR3 sequence is 13 residues long. Trimming took 8 bases from V and 3 from J; bases not matched to a gene: 7. Germline CDR1 reads MGHDK; CDR2 reads SYGVNS. CDR3 in DNA: TGTGCCAGCTCCCGGGACAGTTACTACGAGCAGTACTTC. Protein: CASSRDSYYEQYF.

With regard to this clone: Compared with germline, one end of the junction differs, possibly owing to a read error. This chain uses TRBV7-7 with TRBJ2-3; D is possibly TRBD1 (5 bases). CDR3 length equals 16 residues. The germline V gene encodes CDR1 SSHAT and CDR2 FNYEAQ (reference sequence). CDR3 nucleotides: TGTGCTAGCAGCCCCGGACAAAAGCCGGACACAGATACGCAGTATTTT. Its protein product is CASSPGQKPDTDTQYF. Complete variable domain (other parts from reference TRBV7-7 and TRBJ2-3): GAGVSQSPRYKVTKRGQDVTLRCDPISSHATLYWYQQALGQGPEFLTYFNYEAQPDKSGLPSDRFSAERPEGSISTLTIQRTEQRDSAMYRCASSPGQKPDTDTQYFGPGTRLTVL.

This rearrangement joins TRBV9 to TRBJ2-2; no definite D call. The germline CDR1 and CDR2 sequences are SGDLS and YYNGEE. This CDR3 is 14 amino acids long. V gave up 7 bases and J gave up 1 base, with 11 bases separating them. The CDR3 DNA is TGTGCCAGCGGTAGACTGCTGAACACCGGGGAGCTGTTTTTT. Its translation: CASGRLLNTGELFF.